These 3 T cell receptor beta chains originate from one sample sequenced in a study of T cell repertoires in cytomegalovirus infection. TCRdb ran MiXCR on the reads and lists one entry per CDR3 protein. The sample shows hundreds of thousands of distinct CDR3 sequences, more than 20% of them seen only once. The source material was CD8+ T cells from PBMCs. The receptors here all came from a human donor in good health (CMV status not recorded). Some clones in this sample may be carry-over from other donors' samples.

This clonotype has more than one count but fewer than ten. This chain joins TRBV12-5 and TRBJ2-1; D is tentatively TRBD1 or TRBD2 (6 bases each). From germline, CDR1 is LGHNT and CDR2 FRNRAP. This CDR3 is 15 amino acids long. V was trimmed by 4 bases and J by 7 bases, leaving 17 bases between them. The CDR3 bases are TGTGCTAGTGGTTCAACCGTCACAGGGAGGAATGAGCAGTTCTTC. This encodes CASGSTVTGRNEQFF.

This chain links TRBV20-1 with TRBJ1-2; no clear D gene. The germline V gene encodes CDR1 DFQATT and CDR2 SNEGSKA (reference sequence). CDR3 length equals 12 residues. Trimming removed 0 bases from V and 3 bases from J, with 5 bases in between. CDR3 nucleotides: TGCAGTGCTAGAGAGCGGGACTATGGCTACACCTTC. As protein: CSARERDYGYTF.

This clonotype was seen a few times. The genes are TRBV2 and TRBJ2-5, with D possibly matching TRBD1 (5 bases). CDR3 length equals 14 residues. Germline V gene data show CDR1 as SNHLY and CDR2 as FYNNEI. Between the trimmed V and J ends, which lost 0 bases and 3 bases, there was a span of 8 bases. The CDR3 sequence: CASSEASGKETQYF. The CDR3 DNA reads as TGTGCCAGCAGTGAAGCGTCAGGGAAAGAGACCCAGTACTTC.